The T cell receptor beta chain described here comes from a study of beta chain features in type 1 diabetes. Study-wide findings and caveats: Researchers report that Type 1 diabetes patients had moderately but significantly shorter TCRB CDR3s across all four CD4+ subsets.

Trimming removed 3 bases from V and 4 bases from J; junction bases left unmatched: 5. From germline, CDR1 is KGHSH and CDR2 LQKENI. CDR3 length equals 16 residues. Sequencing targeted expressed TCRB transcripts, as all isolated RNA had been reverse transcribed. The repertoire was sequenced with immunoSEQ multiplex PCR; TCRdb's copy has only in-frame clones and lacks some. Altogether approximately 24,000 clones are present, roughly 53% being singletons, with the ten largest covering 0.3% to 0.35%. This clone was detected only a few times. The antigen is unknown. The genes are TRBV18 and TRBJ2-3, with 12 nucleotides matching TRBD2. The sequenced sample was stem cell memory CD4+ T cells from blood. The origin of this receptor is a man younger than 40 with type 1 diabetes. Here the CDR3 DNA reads TGTGCCAGCTCACCTGGACTAGCGGGACCCGCAGATACGCAGTATTTT. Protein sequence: CASSPGLAGPADTQYF.